This T cell receptor beta chain is from a study of PD-1 blockade in mismatch repair-deficient tumors. The CDR3 length is 16 residues. Looked up from germline, CDR1 is SGHAT and CDR2 is FQNNGV. With 5 bases clipped from V and 7 bases from J, the junction kept 6 bases outside the gene matches. This table comes from immunoSEQ multiplex PCR, and its TCRdb copy is limited to in-frame clones, with some not included. Altogether roughly 70,000 clones are present, around four fifths being singletons, with the ten largest covering 4.5% to 6.5%. The V gene is TRBV11-2, the J gene TRBJ2-2; 14 nucleotides align to TRBD2. This specimen consisted of peripheral blood, obtained 2 weeks after starting pembrolizumab. The clonotype originates from an adult with mismatch repair-deficient cancer. CDR3 DNA sequence: TGTGCCAGCAGCCGGGGACTAGCGGGAGACGGCGGGGAGCTGTTTTTT. It yields the protein CASSRGLAGDGGELFF.